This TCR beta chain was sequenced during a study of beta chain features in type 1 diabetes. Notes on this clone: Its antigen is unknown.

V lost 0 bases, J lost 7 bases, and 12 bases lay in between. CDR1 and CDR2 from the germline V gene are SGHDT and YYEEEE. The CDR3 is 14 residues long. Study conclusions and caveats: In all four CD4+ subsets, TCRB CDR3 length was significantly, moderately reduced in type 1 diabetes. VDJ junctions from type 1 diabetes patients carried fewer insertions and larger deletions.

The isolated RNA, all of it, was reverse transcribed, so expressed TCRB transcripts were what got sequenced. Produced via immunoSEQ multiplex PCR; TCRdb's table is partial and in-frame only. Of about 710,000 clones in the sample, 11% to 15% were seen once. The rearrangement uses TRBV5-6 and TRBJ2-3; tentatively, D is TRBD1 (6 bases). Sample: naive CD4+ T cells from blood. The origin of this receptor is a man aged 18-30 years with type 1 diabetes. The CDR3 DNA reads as TGTGCCAGCAGCTTGGTACAGGGTATGCATACGCAGTATTTT. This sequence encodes CASSLVQGMHTQYF.